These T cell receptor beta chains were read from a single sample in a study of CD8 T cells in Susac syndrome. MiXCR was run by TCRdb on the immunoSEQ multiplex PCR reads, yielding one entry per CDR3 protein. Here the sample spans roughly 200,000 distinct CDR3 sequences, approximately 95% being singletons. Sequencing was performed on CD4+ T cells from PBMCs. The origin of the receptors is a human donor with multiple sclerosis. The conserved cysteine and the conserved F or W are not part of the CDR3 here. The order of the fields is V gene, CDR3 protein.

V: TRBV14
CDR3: ASSRGPGFGETQY

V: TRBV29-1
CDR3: SVSRGEAEAF

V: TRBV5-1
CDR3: ASSLNQGDNEQF

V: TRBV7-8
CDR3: ASSPGRFTTEAF

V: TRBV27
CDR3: ASSLGRGRESYEQY

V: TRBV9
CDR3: ASSPMGHDNQPQH

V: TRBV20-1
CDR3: SARARQDEKLF

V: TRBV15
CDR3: ATSRAMTTRGYNEQF

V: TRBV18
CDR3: ASSPSGGEKYGYT

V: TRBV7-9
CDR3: ASSIQGLNTEAF

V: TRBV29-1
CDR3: SVVGSNTEAF

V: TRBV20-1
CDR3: SARDLGQSPLH

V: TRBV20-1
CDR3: SALPGLQETQY

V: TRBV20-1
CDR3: SAPTWNTEAF

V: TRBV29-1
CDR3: SGTRDPEAF

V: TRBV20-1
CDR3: SARDLHNEQF

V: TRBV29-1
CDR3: SVAPEPTDNYGYT

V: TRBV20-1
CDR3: SAIERLNSYEQY

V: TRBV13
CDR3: ASSFGGSVEQY

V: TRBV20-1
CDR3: SARGGGSEAF

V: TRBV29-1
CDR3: SVGGEATGELF

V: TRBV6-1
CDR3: ASSDSRWGNQPQH

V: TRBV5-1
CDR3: ASSFSRQGVNEKLF

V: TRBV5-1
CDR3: ASSLMGDRANSPLH

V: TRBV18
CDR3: ASSPFSDGGELF

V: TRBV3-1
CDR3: ASSQGGPSGNTIY

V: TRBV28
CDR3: ASSLLGEAGYT

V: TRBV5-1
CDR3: ASSLGPGEGSPLH

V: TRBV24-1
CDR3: ATSDRTGADTQY

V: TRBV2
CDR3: ASAGGHGYT

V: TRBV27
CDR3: ASSSGGKTQY

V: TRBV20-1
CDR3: SALRGGGNNQPQH

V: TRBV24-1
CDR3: APPRDSSSYEQY

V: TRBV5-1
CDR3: ASSSGLETHEQY

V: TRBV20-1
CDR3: SARAGLGNQPQH

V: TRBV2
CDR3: ASSYRGTSTDTQY

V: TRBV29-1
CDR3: SVGSSSYNEQF

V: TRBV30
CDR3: AWAALGIEHTEAF

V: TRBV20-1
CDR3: SGEASAGPSETQY

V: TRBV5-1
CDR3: ASSLGTGQNTGELF

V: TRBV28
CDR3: ASSLRTGGRQPQH

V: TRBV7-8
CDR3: ASSLNSNYNSPLH

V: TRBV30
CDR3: AWSLTGGLDTQY

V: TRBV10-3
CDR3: AISDQGYEQY

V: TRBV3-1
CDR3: ASSSTRPGELF

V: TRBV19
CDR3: ATTRDRGRPQHNEQF

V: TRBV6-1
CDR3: ATEQALGEKLF

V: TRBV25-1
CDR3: ASSPVGLAGGYTDTQY

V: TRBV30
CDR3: AWKPPGPSGYT